Below are 13 T cell receptor beta chains sequenced from a single sample in a study of blood T cells in healthy people across ages. A sample-barcoded 5' primer and a J-beta primer mix were used in a second PCR of roughly 7 to 11 cycles. TCRdb reprocessed the 5' RACE reads via MiXCR and lists one record per CDR3 protein. The repertoire includes some 1.6 million distinct CDR3 sequences, 30% to 40% of them detected once, and approximately 10% sits in the top ten. The sequenced material came from blood. These receptors came from a woman younger than 45 in good health.

As for this clonotype: Just one base apart from a much larger clone, this may be a read error. This chain joins TRBV11-3 and TRBJ2-1; 7 positions match TRBD2. V shed 5 bases and J 6 bases; nucleotides not matched to a gene: 10. The CDR3 covers 15 residues. The germline V gene encodes CDR1 SGHNT and CDR2 YENEEA. CDR3 DNA sequence: TGTGCCAGCAGCCTACAGAGACTAGCCGTCAATGAGCAGTTCTTC. Protein sequence: CASSLQRLAVNEQFF. The entire variable domain, with the rest obtained from reference TRBV11-3 and TRBJ2-1, is as follows: EAGVVQSPRYKIIEKKQPVAFWCNPISGHNTLYWYLQNLGQGPELLIRYENEEAVDDSQLPKDRFSAERLKGVDSTLKIQPAELGDSAVYLCASSLQRLAVNEQFFGPGTRLTVL.

This clonotype turned up a few times. The rearrangement links TRBV7-2 to TRBJ2-1; 7 bases fit TRBD2. This CDR3 has 19 residues. Germline values: CDR1 SGHTA, CDR2 FQGNSA. After removal of 2 bases from V and 5 bases from J, the junction contained 18 bases not matched to a gene. In nucleotides, the CDR3 is TGTGCCAGCAGCTTATGGTTAAGGCGGGCTAGCGGAACGAACAATGAGCAGTTCTTC. Translating gives CASSLWLRRASGTNNEQFF.

V is TRBV5-6 and J is TRBJ2-5; D assignment may be TRBD1 or TRBD2 (5 bases each). This CDR3 comprises 13 residues. V was cut by 2 bases and J by 11 bases, with 16 bases left in between. CDR1 is SGHDT and CDR2 is YYEEEE in the germline V gene. The CDR3 is CASSFGAGFEQYF. In DNA form, the CDR3 reads TGTGCCAGCAGCTTCGGGGCAGGGTTTGAGCAGTACTTC.

In the case of this clonotype: A read error may produce the germline difference seen at one junction end. The rearrangement uses TRBV28 and TRBJ2-1; TRBD2 matches at 8 bases. CDR1 MDHEN and CDR2 SYDVKM come from the germline V gene. The CDR3 contains 14 residues. The CDR3 DNA sequence: TGTGCCAGCAGTTTCCGACTAGCGATGGAAGAGCCGTTCTTC. Amino acid sequence: CASSFRLAMEEPFF.

This clonotype has a handful of counts. CDR3 sequence (DNA): TGTGCCAGCAGCCACGAGGCGGGAGGGCTTGCTGGTACGCAGTATTTT. Protein product: CASSHEAGGLAGTQYF. The rearrangement links TRBV6-6 to TRBJ2-3; 9 bases fit TRBD2. Trimming removed 6 bases from V and 8 bases from J; junction bases left unmatched: 15. The CDR3 has 16 residues. Germline CDR1 is MNHNY and CDR2 is SVGAGI (reference sequence).

This clonotype came up a few times. J is TRBJ1-4 and V is TRBV2; weak D call: TRBD1 (5 bases). Deletions cut 4 bases from V and 8 bases from J, with 17 bases between. The CDR3 covers 15 residues. The germline CDR1 and CDR2 sequences are SNHLY and FYNNEI. The CDR3 DNA sequence: TGTGCCAGCAGTGCAGCAGGGCCGGGTTTCGAAAAACTGTTTTTT. Its translation: CASSAAGPGFEKLFF.

This clonotype has more than one count but fewer than ten. This chain links TRBV15 with TRBJ1-5, with D unclear. V lost 0 bases and J 4 bases, leaving 13 bases between the germline ends. The CDR3 length is 16 residues. The germline gives CDR1 LNHNV, CDR2 YYDKDF (reference sequence). In DNA form, the CDR3 reads TGTGCCACCAGCAGAGATCTGGCAGCTTCAAATCAGCCCCAGCATTTT. Protein: CATSRDLAASNQPQHF. Supplemented by reference TRBV15 and TRBJ1-5, the full variable domain reads DAMVIQNPRYQVTQFGKPVTLSCSQTLNHNVMYWYQQKSSQAPKLLFHYYDKDFNNEADTPDNFQSRRPNTSFCFLDIRSPGLGDTAMYLCATSRDLAASNQPQHFGDGTRLSIL.

The chain links TRBV6-1 to TRBJ2-1; TRBD2 matches 7 bases. The CDR3 spans 14 residues. V shed 9 bases and J 4 bases; nucleotides not matched to a gene: 9. Germline V gene sequence: CDR1 MNHNS, CDR2 SASEGT. CDR3 protein: CASTGLQGYNEQFF. The CDR3 bases are TGTGCCAGTACGGGACTACAAGGGTACAATGAGCAGTTCTTC.

The chain joins TRBV4-1 to TRBJ1-2; TRBD1 matches 9 bases. Germline V gene sequence: CDR1 MGHRA, CDR2 YSYEKL. V lost 1 base to trimming and J lost 6 bases; unmatched junction nucleotides: 3. This CDR3 contains 14 residues. The CDR3 loop reads CASSQGDRVDGYTF. The CDR3 DNA reads TGCGCCAGCAGCCAAGGGGACAGGGTGGATGGCTACACCTTC.

V usage is TRBV7-9 and J usage is TRBJ2-2; TRBD2 is a possible D gene (5 bases). The CDR3 loop spans 14 amino acids. Germline V CDR1 and CDR2: SEHNR, FQNEAQ (reference sequence). Trimming left V 5 bases short and J 7 bases short, with 14 bases between. CDR3 in DNA: TGTGCCAGCAGCCGAGGGAAGGGTGACGGGGAGCTGTTTTTT. Translated: CASSRGKGDGELFF. Full variable domain (missing parts from reference TRBV7-9 and TRBJ2-2): DTGVSQNPRHKITKRGQNVTFRCDPISEHNRLYWYRQTLGQGPEFLTYFQNEAQLEKSRLLSDRFSAERPKGSFSTLEIQRTEQGDSAMYLCASSRGKGDGELFFGEGSRLTVL.

The V gene is TRBV6-1, the J gene TRBJ1-2, with D perhaps matching TRBD1 (6 bases). The CDR3 extends over 14 amino acids. Germline loops: CDR1 MNHNS, CDR2 SASEGT. V gave up 1 base and J gave up 9 bases, with 15 bases separating them. The CDR3 DNA follows: TGTGCCAGCAGTGAAGATACCCTCAGGGGACGCTACACCTTC. It encodes CASSEDTLRGRYTF.

The gene calls are TRBV21-1 and TRBJ2-1; TRBD2 is the table's D call, not checked against the DNA. TRBV21-1 is listed as a pseudogene. There are 18 residues in the CDR3. This chain's CDR3 is CASPSLREGTRSYNEQFF. CDR3 bases: TGTGCCAGCCCATCACTCAGGGAGGGTACGAGATCCTACAATGAGCAGTTCTTC.

In its sample, this clonotype was seen many times. The chain links TRBV12-3 or TRBV12-4 to TRBJ1-5, with D unclear. CDR3 length: 14 amino acids. V lost 3 bases, J lost 3 bases, and 9 bases lay in between. CDR3 sequence (DNA): TGTGCCAGCAGTTTTCCAGGTACCAATCAGCCCCAGCATTTT. It translates to CASSFPGTNQPQHF.